This TCR beta chain was documented in a study of blood T cell repertoires in COVID-19. Overall study context: Material from acute and convalescent COVID-19 was sourced from the United States, Italy and Spain.

Original analysis: How many nucleated cells were present was estimated from reference gene primer amplification. Data came from immunoSEQ multiplex PCR; TCRdb stores just in-frame clones and leaves some out. Clone size and the V and J calls come from that table; the DNA yielded D and trimming. The sample shows about 260,000 clones, around four fifths of them seen only once. The germline V gene has CDR1 SEHNR and CDR2 FQNEAQ (reference sequence). There are 17 residues in the CDR3. V shed 5 bases, J shed 4 bases, and the junction held 10 bases outside the gene matches. This chain connects TRBV7-9 to TRBJ2-1; 11 nucleotides match TRBD2. The TCR sequence derives from a man aged 60 to 75 who had recovered from COVID-19. Material for sequencing was peripheral blood. CDR3 coding DNA: TGTGCCAGCAGCCCCAAAATTGGACTAGCGGGTTACAATGAGCAGTTCTTC. Translation: CASSPKIGLAGYNEQFF.